Listed below are T cell receptor beta chains from one sample, sequenced in a study of blood T cell repertoires in COVID-19. Only in-frame clones appear in the TCRdb table, and some are missing; sequencing was by immunoSEQ multiplex PCR. The table lists approximately 90,000 clones, roughly 78% of them singletons, with roughly an eighth in the top ten. What was sequenced was peripheral blood. The receptors here all came from a woman aged 80 or older with acute or convalescent COVID-19. The CDR3 runs from the conserved cysteine through the conserved F or W. The D gene is left open where the match is weak. The size entry is marked missing in some rows and otherwise reads once, few, many or a size class.

>-|TRBJ1-1|-|TRBV18
CASSPPGNDREAFF
TGTGCCAGCTCACCACCTGGGAACGACAGGGAAGCTTTCTTT
>-|TRBJ1-4|-|TRBV5-5
CASSSRGTNEKLFF
TGTGCCAGCAGCTCCAGGGGTACTAATGAAAAACTGTTTTTT
>-|TRBJ1-1|-|TRBV5-1
CASSLGRENTEAFF
TGCGCCAGCAGCTTGGGGCGGGAGAACACTGAAGCTTTCTTT
>TRBD2|TRBJ2-1|-|TRBV7-9
CASSPGLAGAYNEQFF
TGTGCCAGCAGCCCCGGACTAGCGGGGGCTTACAATGAGCAGTTCTTC
>TRBD1|TRBJ2-3|-|TRBV5-6
CASSSNRGQTDTQYF
TGTGCCAGCAGCTCCAACAGGGGGCAGACAGATACGCAGTATTTT
>-|TRBJ1-4|-|TRBV19
CASKRERGDEKLFF
TGTGCCAGTAAACGGGAACGCGGAGATGAAAAACTGTTTTTT
>TRBD1|TRBJ1-4|-|TRBV18
CASSDREDEKLFF
TGTGCCAGCTCGGACAGGGAGGATGAAAAACTGTTTTTT
>-|TRBJ2-2|medium-sized|TRBV29-1
CSVSVNTGELFF
TGCAGCGTTTCTGTAAACACCGGGGAGCTGTTTTTT
>-|TRBJ1-1|-|TRBV7-2
CASSLYQGMNTEAFF
TGTGCCAGCAGCTTATATCAGGGGATGAACACTGAAGCTTTCTTT
>TRBD1|TRBJ1-2|few|TRBV5-1
CASSPSTILWGQNYGYTF
TGCGCCAGCAGCCCGAGTACTATCCTTTGGGGACAGAACTATGGCTACACCTTC
>-|TRBJ1-2|-|TRBV12-3/TRBV12-4
CASRRTDYGYTF
TGTGCCAGCAGGCGGACAGACTATGGCTACACCTTC
>TRBD2|TRBJ2-1|-|TRBV19
CASSIGTSGVEQFF
TGTGCCAGTAGTATAGGGACTAGCGGGGTTGAGCAGTTCTTC
>-|TRBJ2-3|-|TRBV5-1
CASSLGRLDTQYF
TGCGCCAGCAGCCTCGGCAGGCTAGATACGCAGTATTTT
>TRBD1|TRBJ2-7|-|TRBV6-2/TRBV6-3
CASSYSIPGQDYEQYF
TGTGCCAGCAGTTACTCGATCCCGGGACAGGACTACGAGCAGTACTTC
>TRBD1|TRBJ1-1|-|TRBV6-2/TRBV6-3
CASSWDSDKAFF
TGTGCCAGCAGCTGGGACAGTGACAAAGCTTTCTTT
>TRBD1|TRBJ1-2|-|TRBV6-6
CASSAEGGSYGYTF
TGTGCCAGCAGTGCCGAAGGGGGCAGCTATGGCTACACCTTC
>TRBD1|TRBJ2-7|many|TRBV14
CASSQFEYGTGASYEQYF
TGTGCCAGCAGCCAATTCGAGTACGGGACAGGGGCTTCCTACGAGCAGTACTTC
>-|TRBJ1-2|once|TRBV7-3
CASSPRPGDGYTF
TGTGCCAGCAGCCCCAGGCCGGGGGATGGCTACACCTTC
>TRBD1|TRBJ1-5|-|TRBV7-8
CASSDGQGNQPQHF
TGTGCCAGCAGCGATGGACAGGGCAATCAGCCCCAGCATTTT
>-|TRBJ1-1|-|TRBV6-5
CASSYSQIMNTEAFF
TGTGCCAGCAGTTACTCCCAGATCATGAACACTGAAGCTTTCTTT
>-|TRBJ1-4|-|TRBV3-1/TRBV3-2
CASRNSQGTNEKLFF
TGTGCCAGCAGAAACAGTCAAGGAACTAATGAAAAACTGTTTTTT
>-|TRBJ2-3|many|TRBV5-6
CASSLGTFSTDTQYF
TGTGCCAGCAGCTTGGGTACTTTCAGCACAGATACGCAGTATTTT
>TRBD1|TRBJ1-5|few|TRBV10-3
CAISETGGDQPQHF
TGTGCCATCAGTGAAACAGGGGGCGATCAGCCCCAGCATTTT
>-|TRBJ2-3|-|TRBV15
CATSRALTPDTQYF
TGTGCCACCAGCAGAGCGCTAACTCCAGATACGCAGTATTTT
>TRBD1|TRBJ1-1|-|TRBV7-9
CASSPTGVDTEAFF
TGTGCCAGCAGCCCTACAGGGGTTGACACTGAAGCTTTCTTT